Presented here are 26 T cell receptor beta chains from one specimen sequenced in a study of blood T cell repertoires in COVID-19. Sequencing was performed with immunoSEQ multiplex PCR; in TCRdb, only in-frame clones are kept and a portion is missing. This sample carries around 230,000 clones, roughly 90% of them seen once, and the ten largest clones take 9% to 12%. The material sequenced was PBMCs or T cells enriched from blood (not recorded which). These receptors all stem from a man aged 18 to 30 with acute COVID-19.

This clone came up once. The chain combines TRBV5-6 with TRBJ2-7; TRBD2 aligns across 9 bases. The junction had 10 bases not matched to a gene; V was cut back by 0 bases and J by 3 bases. Looked up from germline, CDR1 is SGHDT and CDR2 is YYEEEE. The CDR3 covers 17 residues. The CDR3 loop reads CASSLATTSGDLYEQYF. The CDR3 bases are TGTGCCAGCAGCTTGGCCACGACTAGCGGCGACCTCTACGAGCAGTACTTC. Variable domain in full (rest from reference TRBV5-6 and TRBJ2-7): DAGVTQSPTHLIKTRGQQVTLRCSPKSGHDTVSWYQQALGQGPQFIFQYYEEEERQRGNFPDRFSGHQFPNYSSELNVNALLLGDSALYLCASSLATTSGDLYEQYFGPGTRLTVT.

The CDR3 here is CASSTDRVTEAFF. CDR3 in DNA: TGTGCCAGCAGCACGGACAGGGTCACTGAAGCTTTCTTT. This rearrangement joins TRBV2 to TRBJ1-1; 8 nucleotides align to TRBD1. V was clipped by 6 bases and J by 4 bases; unmatched bases: 4. The germline V gene has CDR1 SNHLY and CDR2 FYNNEI. The CDR3 runs to 13 residues.

The rearrangement links TRBV24-1 to TRBJ1-2; D is possibly TRBD1 (5 bases). Germline V lookup: CDR1 KGHDR, CDR2 SFDVKD. V shed 1 base and J shed 8 bases, with 10 bases lying between them. This CDR3 region has 13 residues. CDR3 DNA: TGTGCCACCAGTGATTTTGGAGGGGACGGCTACACCTTC. Translation: CATSDFGGDGYTF.

This chain joins TRBV4-3 and TRBJ2-6, with TRBD1 matching 10 bases. The germline CDR1 and CDR2 sequences are LGHNA and YSLEER. The CDR3 totals 18 residues. V lost 2 bases to trimming and J lost 2 bases; unmatched junction nucleotides: 6. The CDR3 loop is CASSQQGQGRAGANVLTF. The CDR3 DNA reads as TGCGCCAGCAGCCAACAGGGACAGGGGCGAGCTGGGGCCAACGTCCTGACTTTC.

V gene TRBV27 combines with J gene TRBJ2-2, with a possible D match to TRBD2 (5 bases). Trimming removed 3 bases from V and 2 bases from J, with 7 bases in between. The CDR3 has 14 residues. Germline loops: CDR1 MNHEY, CDR2 SMNVEV (reference sequence). CDR3 nucleotides: TGTGCCAGCAGTTTCGGGATAAACACCGGGGAGCTGTTTTTT. Its protein is CASSFGINTGELFF.

The chain links TRBV28 to TRBJ1-2, with 8 bases matching TRBD1. There are 16 residues in the CDR3. CDR1 and CDR2 from the germline V gene are MDHEN and SYDVKM. V trimming: 7 bases; J trimming: 6 bases; junction bases outside the gene matches: 16. The CDR3 loop reads CASTPFGQGKVHGYTF. The CDR3 coding sequence is TGTGCCAGCACCCCTTTTGGACAGGGTAAAGTTCATGGCTACACCTTC.

CDR3 residues: CASREGQGLRMNEKLFF. The CDR3 bases are TGTGCCAGCAGGGAGGGACAGGGGCTTAGGATGAATGAAAAACTGTTTTTT. The J gene is TRBJ1-4, the V gene TRBV2, with 10 nucleotides matching TRBD1. J gave up 5 bases and V 6 bases, and 12 bases lay outside the gene matches. The germline V gene has CDR1 SNHLY and CDR2 FYNNEI. The CDR3 has 17 amino acids. Drawing the rest from reference TRBV2 and TRBJ1-4, the complete variable domain is EPEVTQTPSHQVTQMGQEVILRCVPISNHLYFYWYRQILGQKVEFLVSFYNNEISEKSEIFDDQFSVERPDGSNFTLKIRSTKLEDSAMYFCASREGQGLRMNEKLFFGSGTQLSVL.

The rearrangement joins TRBV9 to TRBJ2-1, with TRBD2 matching 10 bases. V trimming: 3 bases; J trimming: 3 bases; junction bases outside the gene matches: 6. Germline V gene lookup returns CDR1 SGDLS and CDR2 YYNGEE. The CDR3 extends over 16 amino acids. As DNA, the CDR3 is TGTGCCAGCAGCGCCCCGGGACTAGCGAACTACAATGAGCAGTTCTTC. The encoded protein is CASSAPGLANYNEQFF.

J is TRBJ2-3 and V is TRBV24-1; 8 bases map to TRBD2. Germline V lookup: CDR1 KGHDR, CDR2 SFDVKD. There are 13 residues in the CDR3. Losses at the gene ends were 5 bases for V and 8 bases for J; bases not matched to a gene: 5. As DNA, the CDR3 is TGTGCCACCAGTGCAGGAGCGGGAGCTACGCAGTATTTT. Amino acid sequence: CATSAGAGATQYF.

For the CDR3, the DNA is TGTGCCAGCAGGGAGACAGGCGTCAGGGGAGCTGAAGCTTTCTTT. Encoded protein: CASRETGVRGAEAFF. The chain carries TRBV28 and TRBJ1-1; D may be TRBD1 (6 bases). This CDR3 has 15 amino acids. V lost 6 bases and J lost 6, with 20 bases in between. Germline-derived CDR1 and CDR2 are MDHEN and SYDVKM.

V and J are TRBV7-2 and TRBJ2-5; TRBD2 aligns across 9 bases. The CDR3 has 16 amino acids. Germline assignment: CDR1 SGHTA and CDR2 FQGNSA. Germline trimming cut 5 bases from V and 0 bases from J; bases unmatched to any gene: 7. The CDR3 sequence is CASSPQTSGYQETQYF. The CDR3 DNA is TGTGCCAGCAGCCCCCAGACTAGCGGATACCAAGAGACCCAGTACTTC.

This clone has only one observation. This sequence joins TRBV6-5 and TRBJ2-7; TRBD2 aligns across 9 bases. The CDR3 is 15 amino acids. V shed 3 bases and J 2 bases; nucleotides not matched to a gene: 5. Germline CDR1 reads MNHEY; CDR2 reads SVGAGI. The CDR3 spells CASSYSGGRAYEQYF. The DNA of the CDR3 is TGTGCCAGCAGTTATAGTGGCGGGAGGGCCTACGAGCAGTACTTC.

The V and J genes are TRBV28 and TRBJ2-5, with 9 bases aligning to TRBD1. Looked up from germline, CDR1 is MDHEN and CDR2 is SYDVKM. Trimming at V came to 1 base and at J to 1 base, leaving 4 bases not matched to a gene. The CDR3 covers 16 residues. The CDR3 sequence is CASSLSGTGSQETQYF. As DNA, the CDR3 is TGTGCCAGCAGTTTATCGGGGACAGGGAGCCAAGAGACCCAGTACTTC.

This chain connects TRBV11-3 to TRBJ2-7, with 7 positions matching TRBD1. V trimming: 5 bases; J trimming: 2 bases; junction bases outside the gene matches: 9. The CDR3 length is 15 residues. Looked up from germline, CDR1 is SGHNT and CDR2 is YENEEA. CDR3 nucleotide sequence: TGTGCCAGCAGCGGACGGGACAGAGAAGCCTACGAGCAGTACTTC. Protein sequence: CASSGRDREAYEQYF.

J is TRBJ1-6 and V is TRBV4-1, with D hard to call. CDR3 length equals 14 residues. The germline V and J ends were trimmed by 3 bases and 9 bases, with 12 bases remaining between them. The V gene's germline CDR1 is MGHRA and CDR2 YSYEKL. CDR3 amino acids: CASSQVLEGSPLHF. CDR3 bases: TGCGCCAGCAGCCAGGTTTTAGAGGGTTCACCCCTCCACTTT.

This clone appeared once. V gene TRBV29-1 combines with J gene TRBJ2-1; TRBD1 is a possible D gene (6 bases). The V gene's germline CDR1 is SQVTM and CDR2 ANQGSEA. The CDR3 covers 11 residues. The V end was cut by 8 bases, the J end by 8 bases, with 13 bases between. In nucleotides, the CDR3 is TGCAGCTCCATTGGGGGCGATGAGCAGTTCTTC. Its translation is CSSIGGDEQFF.

The gene calls are TRBV10-3 and TRBJ2-3; the D is unclear. The CDR3 loop spans 14 amino acids. Germline assignment: CDR1 ENHRY and CDR2 SYGVKD. The germline V and J ends were trimmed by 2 bases and 2 bases, with 8 bases remaining between them. The CDR3 protein is CAISEGRSTDTQYF. The CDR3 DNA reads TGTGCCATCAGTGAGGGGCGATCCACAGATACGCAGTATTTT.

The CDR3 loop reads CAWSNAVTEQFF. The DNA of the CDR3 is TGTGCCTGGAGTAACGCGGTTACTGAGCAGTTCTTC. The chain combines TRBV30 with TRBJ2-1; D is unresolved. The V and J ends lost 2 bases and 9 bases respectively, with 11 bases between them. Germline CDR1 and CDR2: GTSNPN and SVGIG (reference sequence). CDR3 size: 12 residues.

The rearrangement links TRBV19 to TRBJ1-4, with a possible D match to TRBD1 (6 bases). The V gene lost 6 bases and the J gene lost 7 bases, with 9 bases spanning the gap. CDR3 length: 12 residues. Germline CDR1 and CDR2: LNHDA and SQIVND (reference sequence). The CDR3 sequence: CASRQGREKLFF. The DNA for the CDR3 is TGTGCCAGTAGACAGGGTCGTGAAAAACTGTTTTTT.

This chain uses TRBV19 with TRBJ1-1; the D gene is possibly TRBD1 (5 bases). This CDR3 contains 15 residues. Per the germline V gene, CDR1 is LNHDA and CDR2 is SQIVND (reference sequence). The V and J ends lost 3 bases and 0 bases respectively, with 11 bases between them. The CDR3 sequence: CASSILSGVNTEAFF. DNA for the CDR3: TGTGCCAGTAGTATTTTGTCGGGGGTGAACACTGAAGCTTTCTTT.

The chain uses TRBV4-2 and TRBJ1-5, with 8 bases that match TRBD1. The V gene's germline CDR1 is LGHNA and CDR2 YNFKEQ. V lost 4 bases, J lost 4 bases, and 3 bases stayed unmatched. This CDR3 contains 14 residues. CDR3 bases: TGTGCCAGCAGCCGACAGGGGCTGAATCAGCCCCAGCATTTT. Translating it yields CASSRQGLNQPQHF.

V is TRBV11-2 and J is TRBJ2-1; the match to TRBD2 covers 9 bases. V shed 5 bases and J 6 bases; nucleotides not matched to a gene: 11. CDR3 length: 16 amino acids. Germline V gene sequence: CDR1 SGHAT, CDR2 FQNNGV. For the CDR3, the DNA is TGTGCCAGCAGCGCCGAACCGGGACTAGCTATCAATGAGCAGTTCTTC. Translating gives CASSAEPGLAINEQFF.

This clone was seen more than once but under ten times. The rearrangement joins TRBV19 to TRBJ1-6; D perhaps matches TRBD1 (6 bases). The V gene lost 9 bases and the J gene lost 7 bases, with 19 bases spanning the gap. CDR3 length: 15 amino acids. Germline lookup yields CDR1 LNHDA and CDR2 SQIVND (reference sequence). In DNA form, the CDR3 reads TGTGCCAGCAAACAGGGAGTTTATTCAAATTCACCCCTCCACTTT. Protein: CASKQGVYSNSPLHF.

The V gene is TRBV2, the J gene TRBJ2-1; 10 nucleotides align to TRBD2. Germline assignment: CDR1 SNHLY and CDR2 FYNNEI. Germline trimming cut 6 bases from V and 6 bases from J; bases unmatched to any gene: 5. The CDR3 is 14 amino acids. Written as DNA, the CDR3 is TGTGCCAGCAGCGGACTAGCGGAGTCCAATGAGCAGTTCTTC. It yields the protein CASSGLAESNEQFF.

The V and J genes are TRBV19 and TRBJ2-7; D might be TRBD1 (5 bases). V lost 3 bases and J lost 5, with 14 bases in between. Germline V gives CDR1 LNHDA, CDR2 SQIVND (reference sequence). CDR3 length: 14 amino acids. CDR3 sequence (DNA): TGTGCCAGTAGTATTTCGGCTGGGGCCGACGAGCAGTACTTC. Translating gives CASSISAGADEQYF.

This chain links TRBV9 with TRBJ2-5, with D tentatively TRBD2 (5 bases). Germline CDR1 is SGDLS and CDR2 is YYNGEE. The length of the CDR3 is 16 residues. Trimming removed 0 bases at V and 2 bases at J, with 14 bases between. CDR3: CASSVAEGTLQETQYF. CDR3 sequence (DNA): TGTGCCAGCAGCGTAGCCGAGGGAACACTTCAAGAGACCCAGTACTTC.